Following are 20 T cell receptor beta chains from one sample sequenced in a study of cytomegalovirus exposure and HLA in healthy donors. Primers included in the PCR were 60 Vbeta and 13 Jbeta primers. Sequencing used immunoSEQ multiplex PCR; TCRdb keeps in-frame clones, though not all of them. This repertoire comprises some 120,000 clones; its ten largest clones make up more than 0.8%. Specimen: PBMCs. The origin of the receptors is a man in his late teens or twenties in good health and CMV-seronegative.

The chain employs TRBV19 and TRBJ2-3; maybe TRBD1 (6 bases). CDR3 size: 12 residues. The V and J ends lost 6 bases and 7 bases respectively, with 11 bases between them. Germline V lookup: CDR1 LNHDA, CDR2 SQIVND (reference sequence). In DNA form, the CDR3 reads TGTGCCAGTAGACTGGACAGCTATACGCAGTATTTT. The encoded protein is CASRLDSYTQYF.

This sequence joins TRBV6-1 and TRBJ2-5, with 13 bases matching TRBD2. The CDR3 runs 15 residues. Germline CDR1 is MNHNS and CDR2 is SASEGT. The J segment lost 5 bases and the V segment lost 8 bases, leaving 8 bases of the junction unmatched. In DNA, the CDR3 is TGTGCCAGCTGGACTAGCGGGGGCTATTCGGAGACCCAGTACTTC. This translates into CASWTSGGYSETQYF.

The rearrangement joins TRBV29-1 to TRBJ2-7, with TRBD2 matching 10 bases. V trimming: 4 bases; J trimming: 2 bases; junction bases outside the gene matches: 8. This CDR3 comprises 15 residues. In germline, CDR1 is SQVTM, CDR2 ANQGSEA. The CDR3 DNA reads as TGCAGCGTTGCTTCGTCTAGCGGGGGAACCTACGAGCAGTACTTC. This sequence encodes CSVASSSGGTYEQYF.

The chain is built from TRBV29-1 and TRBJ1-2; 12 positions agree with TRBD1. This CDR3 is built from 14 residues. The V gene's germline CDR1 is SQVTM and CDR2 ANQGSEA. After removal of 5 bases from V and 8 bases from J, the junction contained 9 bases not matched to a gene. The CDR3: CSVYGTGGAGGYTF. The CDR3 DNA reads as TGCAGCGTTTATGGGACAGGGGGCGCGGGAGGCTACACCTTC.

This chain links TRBV7-9 with TRBJ1-2; 7 bases are shared with TRBD1. In germline, CDR1 is SEHNR, CDR2 FQNEAQ (reference sequence). The ends lost 6 bases at V and 8 bases at J; junction bases unmatched: 6. The CDR3 length is 12 residues. The CDR3 DNA reads TGTGCCAGCAGTCCAGGGGGAATGGGCTACACCTTC. This gives the protein CASSPGGMGYTF.

The chain employs TRBV18 and TRBJ1-5; 7 nucleotides line up with TRBD1. The CDR3 is made up of 17 amino acids. V lost 3 bases and J lost 1; bases outside the gene matches: 9. Germline loops: CDR1 KGHSH, CDR2 LQKENI. CDR3: CASSPELQGWSNQPQHF. CDR3 nucleotides: TGTGCCAGCTCACCCGAACTACAGGGGTGGAGCAATCAGCCCCAGCATTTT.

This chain connects TRBV4-1 to TRBJ2-3; D is undetermined. The V and J ends lost 3 bases and 4 bases respectively, with 8 bases between them. This CDR3 comprises 13 residues. CDR1 is MGHRA, CDR2 YSYEKL, per germline. The CDR3 is CASSQLISDTQYF. The CDR3 DNA reads TGCGCCAGCAGCCAGTTAATTTCAGATACGCAGTATTTT.

The genes are TRBV5-1 and TRBJ1-1; D is uncertain. Trimming took 10 bases from V and 1 from J, leaving 17 bases between them. The CDR3 sequence is 14 residues long. CDR1 and CDR2 from the germline V gene are SGHRS and YFSETQ. In DNA form, the CDR3 reads TGCGCCTCCCGGGAGGGCCTTAAGAACACTGAAGCTTTCTTT. Its translation is CASREGLKNTEAFF.

The rearrangement uses TRBV30 and TRBJ1-2; D uncertain. The V end was cut by 3 bases, the J end by 3 bases, with 11 bases between. Germline V gene data show CDR1 as GTSNPN and CDR2 as SVGIG (reference sequence). The CDR3 extends over 13 amino acids. The CDR3 DNA is TGTGCCTGGAGAGAGGAGGGCGACTATGGCTACACCTTC. This translates into CAWREEGDYGYTF.

The CDR3 protein is CASSLAQVGLAFSYEQYF. CDR3 coding DNA: TGCGCCAGCAGCTTGGCGCAGGTTGGACTAGCGTTTTCCTACGAGCAGTACTTC. The chain combines TRBV5-1 with TRBJ2-7; 9 bases map to TRBD2. CDR3 length: 18 amino acids. Germline trimming cut 0 bases from V and 1 base from J; bases unmatched to any gene: 11. The germline V gene has CDR1 SGHRS and CDR2 YFSETQ.

The V gene is TRBV7-6, the J gene TRBJ2-7, with D possibly TRBD1 on 5 matching bases. This CDR3 is 13 amino acids long. Trimming left V 1 base short and J 4 bases short, with 8 bases between. Germline V lookup: CDR1 SGHVS, CDR2 FNYEAQ. This chain's CDR3 is CASSLETGYEQYF. CDR3 nucleotides: TGTGCCAGCAGCTTAGAAACAGGATACGAGCAGTACTTC.

V and J are TRBV30 and TRBJ2-7; possible D gene TRBD1, 5 bases. CDR1 is GTSNPN and CDR2 is SVGIG in the germline V gene (reference sequence). The CDR3 consists of 15 residues. V dropped 1 base and J dropped 4 bases, with 17 bases sitting between them. The CDR3, as DNA: TGTGCCTGGAGTGGCTCTCGCACAGGAGCATACGAGCAGTACTTC. Encoded protein: CAWSGSRTGAYEQYF.

The chain combines TRBV10-3 with TRBJ1-6; 8 bases fit TRBD1. The CDR3 has 17 amino acids. After removal of 4 bases from V and 10 bases from J, the junction contained 15 bases not matched to a gene. Germline assignment: CDR1 ENHRY and CDR2 SYGVKD. CDR3 region: CAISAGQGIVYPSPLHF. The CDR3, as DNA: TGTGCCATCAGTGCTGGACAGGGCATTGTTTACCCGTCACCCCTCCACTTT.

The chain joins TRBV19 to TRBJ1-1; tentative D call: TRBD1 (6 bases). The germline V gene encodes CDR1 LNHDA and CDR2 SQIVND (reference sequence). V was clipped by 7 bases and J by 2 bases, with 20 bases between them. The CDR3 is 16 residues long. The CDR3 region has the DNA TGTGCCAGTATACAGGGATTTCGGTCCCCCAACACTGAAGCTTTCTTT. Amino acids: CASIQGFRSPNTEAFF. Drawing the rest from reference TRBV19 and TRBJ1-1, the complete variable domain is DGGITQSPKYLFRKEGQNVTLSCEQNLNHDAMYWYRQDPGQGLRLIYYSQIVNDFQKGDIAEGYSVSREKKESFPLTVTSAQKNPTAFYLCASIQGFRSPNTEAFFGQGTRLTVV.

This chain links TRBV4-1 with TRBJ1-6; D possibly corresponds to TRBD1 (5 bases). Between the trimmed V and J ends, which lost 5 bases and 7 bases, there was a span of 21 bases. The CDR3 sequence is 17 residues long. Germline CDR1 is MGHRA and CDR2 is YSYEKL. DNA of the CDR3: TGCGCCAGCAGCGATGAATATAGGAGACAGACCAATTCACCCCTCCACTTT. This encodes CASSDEYRRQTNSPLHF.

The V call is TRBV5-1, the J call TRBJ1-1, with D maybe TRBD1 (6 bases). The CDR3 is 15 residues long. Germline lookup yields CDR1 SGHRS and CDR2 YFSETQ. The ends were cut back, 2 bases at V and 2 bases at J, with 13 bases in the middle. CDR3 nucleotide sequence: TGCGCCAGCAGCTTTGCGCCAGGGGCTAACACTGAAGCTTTCTTT. It yields the protein CASSFAPGANTEAFF.

The V call is TRBV27, the J call TRBJ1-5; D is undetermined. The CDR3 runs to 12 residues. Germline V gives CDR1 MNHEY, CDR2 SMNVEV (reference sequence). Trimming took off 5 bases at V and 3 bases at J, with 5 bases between the two ends. The CDR3: CASSPLNQPQHF. CDR3 bases: TGTGCCAGCAGTCCACTCAATCAGCCCCAGCATTTT.

V and J are TRBV6-1 and TRBJ1-2; TRBD1 is a possible D gene (6 bases). Germline lookup yields CDR1 MNHNS and CDR2 SASEGT. Deletions cut 4 bases from V and 4 bases from J, with 19 bases between. CDR3 size: 16 residues. The CDR3 here is CASSGDRDRILYGYTF. CDR3 DNA sequence: TGTGCCAGCAGTGGAGATAGAGACAGGATACTCTATGGCTACACCTTC.

This sequence joins TRBV28 and TRBJ2-6; the match to TRBD1 covers 9 bases. Germline V gives CDR1 MDHEN, CDR2 SYDVKM. V dropped 6 bases and J dropped 2; count of bases not matched to a gene: 8. This CDR3 has 17 amino acids. CDR3 region: CASRPKRQGAGANVLTF. DNA of the CDR3: TGTGCCAGCAGGCCAAAGAGACAGGGGGCTGGGGCCAACGTCCTGACTTTC. Looking up the rest from reference TRBV28 and TRBJ2-6 gives the full variable domain: DVKVTQSSRYLVKRTGEKVFLECVQDMDHENMFWYRQDPGLGLRLIYFSYDVKMKEKGDIPEGYSVSREKKERFSLILESASTNQTSMYLCASRPKRQGAGANVLTFGAGSRLTVL.

The rearrangement links TRBV30 to TRBJ1-5; D uncertain. The CDR3 runs 14 residues. V was shortened by 1 base and J by 5 bases, with 12 bases between the two germline ends. CDR1 GTSNPN and CDR2 SVGIG come from the germline V gene (reference sequence). DNA of the CDR3: TGTGCCTGGAGTGCGAATCGACTCGATCAGCCCCAGCATTTT. Its protein product is CAWSANRLDQPQHF. The full variable domain, rest sourced from reference TRBV30 and TRBJ1-5, is SQTIHQWPATLVQPVGSPLSLECTVEGTSNPNLYWYRQAAGRGLQLLFYSVGIGQISSEVPQNLSASRPQDRQFILSSKKLLLSDSGFYLCAWSANRLDQPQHFGDGTRLSIL.